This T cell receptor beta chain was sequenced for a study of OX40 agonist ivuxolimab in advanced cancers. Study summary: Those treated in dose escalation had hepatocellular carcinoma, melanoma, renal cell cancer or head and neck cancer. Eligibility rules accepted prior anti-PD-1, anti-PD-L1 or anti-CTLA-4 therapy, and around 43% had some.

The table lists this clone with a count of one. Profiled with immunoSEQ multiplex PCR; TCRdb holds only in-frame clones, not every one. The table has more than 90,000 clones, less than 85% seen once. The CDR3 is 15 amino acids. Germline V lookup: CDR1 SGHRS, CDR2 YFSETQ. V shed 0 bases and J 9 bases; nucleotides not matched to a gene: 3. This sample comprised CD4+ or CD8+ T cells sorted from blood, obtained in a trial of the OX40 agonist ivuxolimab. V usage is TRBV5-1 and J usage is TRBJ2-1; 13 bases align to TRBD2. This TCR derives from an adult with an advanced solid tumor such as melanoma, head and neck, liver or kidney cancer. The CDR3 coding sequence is TGCGCCAGCAGCTTGGGGACTAGCGGGGGTGGTGAGCAGTTCTTC. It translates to CASSLGTSGGGEQFF.